The rows below give T cell receptor beta chains drawn from one sample of a study of blood T cell repertoires in COVID-19. Clones were sequenced by immunoSEQ multiplex PCR, and TCRdb holds only the in-frame ones, with some missing. The data hold a few hundred thousand clones, with roughly 90% observed a single time. Sequencing was carried out using peripheral blood. All receptors come from a man aged 60 to 69 with acute or convalescent COVID-19. Each CDR3 is given with its conserved first and last residue. A D gene is named only where the DNA matches it firmly. Part of the rows lack a size; the others show once, few, many or a class for expanded clones.

v_gene,j_gene,abundance,d_gene,CDR3nt,CDR3aa
TRBV7-2,TRBJ2-7,.,TRBD2,TGTGCCAGCAGCTTAGGGCCCACTAGCGTCTACGAGCAGTACTTC,CASSLGPTSVYEQYF
TRBV4-1,TRBJ2-1,few,TRBD2,TGCGCCAGCAGCCGGAGCGGGAGTTGGTCCTACAATGAGCAGTTCTTC,CASSRSGSWSYNEQFF
TRBV15,TRBJ1-5,.,.,TGTGCCACCAGCAGAGGAGGGGGTAGCAATCAGCCCCAGCATTTT,CATSRGGGSNQPQHF
TRBV6-2/TRBV6-3,TRBJ1-1,once,.,TGTGCCAGCAGTTCCCGGGCGGGATCGGGGCCTGAAGCTTTCTTT,CASSSRAGSGPEAFF
TRBV9,TRBJ2-1,.,TRBD1,TGTGCCAGCAGCCCAAGACAGGGTCTAAGTGAGCAGTTCTTC,CASSPRQGLSEQFF
TRBV19,TRBJ2-3,.,TRBD2,TGTGCCAGTAGTCCTAGCGGGAGTGGGGATACGCAGTATTTT,CASSPSGSGDTQYF
TRBV4-1,TRBJ2-7,once,TRBD1,TGCGCCAGCAGCCGCTCACCGGACAGGGAGATATACGAGCAGTACTTC,CASSRSPDREIYEQYF
TRBV2,TRBJ2-7,.,TRBD2,TGTGCCAGCAGTGGTACTAGCGGGAGAGGATCCTACGAGCAGTACTTC,CASSGTSGRGSYEQYF
TRBV5-5,TRBJ1-2,few,TRBD1,TGTGCCAGCAGCGCTGGGACAGCCAGACGCAACTATGGCTACACCTTC,CASSAGTARRNYGYTF
TRBV6-5,TRBJ2-3,.,TRBD2,TGTGCCAGCAGCCGCGGGGGGATGGACACAGATACGCAGTATTTT,CASSRGGMDTDTQYF
TRBV28,TRBJ1-5,.,TRBD1,TGTGCCAGCAGCCTAGGGACAGGGTATGGCAATCAGCCCCAGCATTTT,CASSLGTGYGNQPQHF
TRBV19,TRBJ2-5,.,TRBD1,TGTGCCAGTAGTAACCGGCAGGGGGCTTCAGAGACCCAGTACTTC,CASSNRQGASETQYF
TRBV4-1,TRBJ1-1,.,.,TGCGCCAGCAGCCAAGGACAGGTCGGCCCTTATGAAGCTTTCTTT,CASSQGQVGPYEAFF
TRBV7-8,TRBJ1-6,.,TRBD1,TGTGCCAGCAGCCCGGACAGGGGGCCCCAACCCCTCCACTTT,CASSPDRGPQPLHF
TRBV25-1,TRBJ1-5,.,.,TGTGCCAGCAGTGAATCAGGGTTCAATCAGCCCCAGCATTTT,CASSESGFNQPQHF
TRBV28,TRBJ2-2,.,.,TGTGCCAGCAGTTTAATATCCACTGCGAACACCGGGGAGCTGTTTTTT,CASSLISTANTGELFF
TRBV5-1,TRBJ2-7,.,TRBD1,TGCGCCAGCAGCGCCACAGGGGATCCCTCCTACGAGCAGTACTTC,CASSATGDPSYEQYF
TRBV7-2,TRBJ2-2,.,.,TGTGCCAGCAGCTTAGTCCAGGGAAGTTACACCGGGGAGCTGTTTTTT,CASSLVQGSYTGELFF
TRBV24-1,TRBJ2-7,.,TRBD2,TGTGCCACCTCTATGACCGGGGGGTACGAGCAGTACTTC,CATSMTGGYEQYF
TRBV6-5,TRBJ2-5,.,.,TGTGCCAGCAGTTACTCGAGTAGGGGAGGCGAGACCCAGTACTTC,CASSYSSRGGETQYF
TRBV28,TRBJ2-3,.,TRBD2,TGTGCCAGCAGTTTAGACGCGGGAGGGGGCACAGATACGCAGTATTTT,CASSLDAGGGTDTQYF
TRBV20-1,TRBJ2-2,.,.,TGCAGTGCTAGTAGCGGTACGAACACCGGGGAGCTGTTTTTT,CSASSGTNTGELFF
TRBV11-2,TRBJ1-1,.,.,TGTGCCAGCAGCGCACGCCCCGACAGAGACCACACTGAAGCTTTCTTT,CASSARPDRDHTEAFF
TRBV24-1,TRBJ2-1,.,.,TGTGCCACCAGTGATTTCGGGACACCCCATCAGCAGTTCTTC,CATSDFGTPHQQFF
TRBV6-5,TRBJ1-1,few,.,TGTGCCAGCAGTTCCCAGGGGATGAACACTGAAGCTTTCTTT,CASSSQGMNTEAFF
TRBV19,TRBJ1-1,.,TRBD1,TGTGCCAGTAGTCGAAGGACCGGGACAGGGAGCACTGAAGCTTTCTTT,CASSRRTGTGSTEAFF
TRBV7-2,TRBJ2-5,.,.,TGTGCCAGCAGCGTCGGGACTTCACAAGAGACCCAGTACTTC,CASSVGTSQETQYF
TRBV19,TRBJ2-7,few,TRBD1,TGTGCCAGTAGAATGCCGGGACAGGGGGCCCACGAGCAGTACTTC,CASRMPGQGAHEQYF
TRBV5-1,TRBJ2-2,.,TRBD2,TGCGCCAGCAGCATAGAACCTAGCGGGATGTACACCGGGGAGCTGTTTTTT,CASSIEPSGMYTGELFF
TRBV5-8,TRBJ2-5,.,TRBD2,TGTGCCAGCAGCTTGGGGGGGGGAGAAAGTCCGGAGACCCAGTACTTC,CASSLGGGESPETQYF
TRBV5-8,TRBJ2-7,.,.,TGTGCCAGCAATGGAGCGGCGAGCTCCTACGAGCAGTACTTC,CASNGAASSYEQYF
TRBV6-6,TRBJ2-1,.,.,TGTGCCAGCAGTCCGAAGTTTCCCCCGCTTGTCAGGAATGAGCAGTTCTTC,CASSPKFPPLVRNEQFF
TRBV9,TRBJ1-1,few,.,TGTGCCAGCAGCGTAGGCGGGGGCTATAGGGACACTGAAGCTTTCTTT,CASSVGGGYRDTEAFF
TRBV11-2,TRBJ1-6,once,TRBD1,TGTGCCAGCAGCCTCGGGACAGGGAGCTCCTATAATTCACCCCTCCACTTT,CASSLGTGSSYNSPLHF
TRBV5-6,TRBJ1-5,.,.,TGTGCCAGCAGCTTTTTGGGGCAACAGGGAAATCAGCCCCAGCATTTT,CASSFLGQQGNQPQHF
TRBV5-3,TRBJ2-7,.,TRBD1,TGTGCCAGAAGCTATGAACTCGGGACAGATCCTCCCTACGAGCAGTACTTC,CARSYELGTDPPYEQYF
TRBV6-1,TRBJ1-1,.,.,TGTGCCAGCAGTGAACAACCAGATAACACTGAAGCTTTCTTT,CASSEQPDNTEAFF
TRBV7-2,TRBJ2-2,.,.,TGTGCCAGCAGCTCTGACTTGAACACCGGGGAGCTGTTTTTT,CASSSDLNTGELFF
TRBV19,TRBJ1-2,.,TRBD1,TGTGCCAGTAGCACGACAGGGAGGTTAGCTAACTATGGCTACACCTTC,CASSTTGRLANYGYTF
TRBV5-6,TRBJ1-2,once,.,TGTGCCAGCAGCCCAAAACAAACAGGGAACTATGGCTACACCTTC,CASSPKQTGNYGYTF
TRBV28,TRBJ2-1,.,.,TGTGCCAGCAGTTTAGAAGAGGCGGGTTTTTACTACAATGAGCAGTTCTTC,CASSLEEAGFYYNEQFF
TRBV5-4,TRBJ2-7,.,TRBD1,TGTGCCAGCAGCTTCAGGGGACAGCCCTACGAGCAGTACTTC,CASSFRGQPYEQYF
TRBV19,TRBJ2-4,.,.,TGTGCCAGTAGTATAAGCCAGGGGAGGGAAAACATTCAGTACTTC,CASSISQGRENIQYF
TRBV6-5,TRBJ2-2,.,.,TGTGCCAGCGGTTCAGGGACGAACACCGGGGAGCTGTTTTTT,CASGSGTNTGELFF
TRBV4-1,TRBJ2-7,.,TRBD1,TGCGCCAGCAGCCAAGTTGGACAGGGTTACGAGCAGTACTTC,CASSQVGQGYEQYF
TRBV12-3/TRBV12-4,TRBJ2-3,.,.,TGTGCCAGCAGTTTTAGACAAGATGATACGCAGTATTTT,CASSFRQDDTQYF
TRBV9,TRBJ2-2,few,.,TGTGCCAGCAGCCCACGAATCGGGACTCCGAAAGCCGGGGAGCTGTTTTTT,CASSPRIGTPKAGELFF
TRBV19,TRBJ1-1,.,.,TGTGCCAGTAAATTCGCGGCGGGAACTGAAGCTTTCTTT,CASKFAAGTEAFF
TRBV30,TRBJ2-1,.,.,TGTGCCTGGAGTGGATACTCTGGGGGCTATGAGCAGTTCTTC,CAWSGYSGGYEQFF
TRBV5-5,TRBJ2-6,.,TRBD1,TGTGCCAGCAGCTGGGACAGGGAGGTCTCTGGGGCCAACGTCCTGACTTTC,CASSWDREVSGANVLTF
TRBV7-2,TRBJ2-2,.,.,TGTGCCAGCAGCTTCCTCGCCGGGGAGCTGTTTTTT,CASSFLAGELFF
TRBV6-2/TRBV6-3,TRBJ1-2,.,TRBD1,TGTGCCAGCAGTACCTCTGACAGGGGTAACTATGGCTACACCTTC,CASSTSDRGNYGYTF
TRBV3-1/TRBV3-2,TRBJ2-5,.,.,TGTGCCAGCAGCCCCGGGAGCCAAGAGACCCAGTACTTC,CASSPGSQETQYF
TRBV19,TRBJ2-1,.,TRBD2,TGTGCCAGTAGTCCCGGACTAGCGGATGAGCAGTTCTTC,CASSPGLADEQFF